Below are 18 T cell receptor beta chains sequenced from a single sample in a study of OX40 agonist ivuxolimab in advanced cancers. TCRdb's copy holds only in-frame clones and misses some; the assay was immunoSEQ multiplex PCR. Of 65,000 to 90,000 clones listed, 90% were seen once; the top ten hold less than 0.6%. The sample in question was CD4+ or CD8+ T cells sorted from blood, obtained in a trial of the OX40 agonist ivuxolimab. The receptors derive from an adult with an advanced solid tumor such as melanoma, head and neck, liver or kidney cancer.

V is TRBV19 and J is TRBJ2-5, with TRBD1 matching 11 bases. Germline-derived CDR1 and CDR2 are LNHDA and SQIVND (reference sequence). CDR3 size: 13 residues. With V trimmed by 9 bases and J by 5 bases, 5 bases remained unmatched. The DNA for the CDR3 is TGTGCCAGCCGGGACAGGGGGTCTGAGACCCAGTACTTC. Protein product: CASRDRGSETQYF.

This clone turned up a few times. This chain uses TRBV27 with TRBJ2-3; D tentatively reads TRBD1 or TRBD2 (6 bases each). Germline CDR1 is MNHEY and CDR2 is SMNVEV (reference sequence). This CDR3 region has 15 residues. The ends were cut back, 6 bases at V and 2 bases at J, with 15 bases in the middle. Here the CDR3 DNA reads TGTGCCAGCAGCCCCCAGGGGAGGACCACAGATACGCAGTATTTT. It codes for CASSPQGRTTDTQYF.

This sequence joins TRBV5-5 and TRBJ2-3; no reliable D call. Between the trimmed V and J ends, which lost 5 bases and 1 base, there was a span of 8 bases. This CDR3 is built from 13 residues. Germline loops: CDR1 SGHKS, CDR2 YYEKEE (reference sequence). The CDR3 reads CASRWLGTDTQYF. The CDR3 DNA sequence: TGTGCCAGCAGGTGGTTGGGCACAGATACGCAGTATTTT.

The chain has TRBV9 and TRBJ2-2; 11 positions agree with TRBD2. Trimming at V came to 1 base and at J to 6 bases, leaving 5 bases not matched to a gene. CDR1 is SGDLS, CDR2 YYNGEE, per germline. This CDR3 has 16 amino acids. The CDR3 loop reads CASSVPLLAGAGELFF. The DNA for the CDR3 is TGTGCCAGCAGCGTACCCTTACTAGCGGGAGCCGGGGAGCTGTTTTTT.

CDR3 in amino acids: CASSPFPGVLNTQYF. In nucleotides, the CDR3 is TGTGCCAGCAGCCCTTTCCCGGGAGTTCTAAATACGCAGTATTTT. The genes are TRBV7-3 and TRBJ2-3; D perhaps matches TRBD2 (6 bases). Germline CDR1 reads SGHTA; CDR2 reads FQGTGA. Trimming left V 5 bases short and J 7 bases short, with 19 bases between. This CDR3 has 15 residues.

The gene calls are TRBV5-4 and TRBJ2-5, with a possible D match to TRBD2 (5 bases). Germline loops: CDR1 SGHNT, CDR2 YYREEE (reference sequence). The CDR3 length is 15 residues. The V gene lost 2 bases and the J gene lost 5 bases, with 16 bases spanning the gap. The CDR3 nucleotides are TGTGCCAGCAGCTTAGGAGGCGCAACCGGGGAGACCCAGTACTTC. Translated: CASSLGGATGETQYF.

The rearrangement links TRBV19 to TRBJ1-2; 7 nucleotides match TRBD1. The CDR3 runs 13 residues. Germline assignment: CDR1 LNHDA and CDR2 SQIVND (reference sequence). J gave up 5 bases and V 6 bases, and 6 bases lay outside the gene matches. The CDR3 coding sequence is TGTGCCAGTAGCCCACAGGGGAATTATGGCTACACCTTC. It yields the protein CASSPQGNYGYTF.

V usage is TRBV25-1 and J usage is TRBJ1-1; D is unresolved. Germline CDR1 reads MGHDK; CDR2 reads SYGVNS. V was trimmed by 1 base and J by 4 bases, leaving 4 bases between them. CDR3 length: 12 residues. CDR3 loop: CASSEWGTEAFF. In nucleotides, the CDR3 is TGTGCCAGCAGTGAATGGGGCACTGAAGCTTTCTTT.

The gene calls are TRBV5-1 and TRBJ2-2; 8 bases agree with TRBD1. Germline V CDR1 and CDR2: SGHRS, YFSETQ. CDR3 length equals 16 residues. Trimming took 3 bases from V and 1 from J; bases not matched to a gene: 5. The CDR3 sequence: CASSYGQGQNTGELFF. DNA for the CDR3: TGCGCCAGCAGCTATGGACAGGGCCAGAACACCGGGGAGCTGTTTTTT.

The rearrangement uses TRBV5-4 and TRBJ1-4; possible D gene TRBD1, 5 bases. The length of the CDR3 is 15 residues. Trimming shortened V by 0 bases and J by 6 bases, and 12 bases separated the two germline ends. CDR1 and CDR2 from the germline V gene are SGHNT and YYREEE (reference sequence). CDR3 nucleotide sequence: TGTGCCAGCAGCTTGGGTGGGACTGATTATGAAAAACTGTTTTTT. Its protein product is CASSLGGTDYEKLFF.

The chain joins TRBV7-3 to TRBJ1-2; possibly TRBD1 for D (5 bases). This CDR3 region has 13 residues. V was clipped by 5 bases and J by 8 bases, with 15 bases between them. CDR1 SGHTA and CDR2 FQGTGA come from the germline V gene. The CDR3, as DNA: TGTGCCAGCAGCCCCAACGGGGAGGGGGGCTACACCTTC. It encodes CASSPNGEGGYTF.

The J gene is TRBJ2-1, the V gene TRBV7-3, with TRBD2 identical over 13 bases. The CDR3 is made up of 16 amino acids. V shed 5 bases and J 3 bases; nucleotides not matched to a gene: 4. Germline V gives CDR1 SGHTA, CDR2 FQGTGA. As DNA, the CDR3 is TGTGCCAGCAGCCCAGGGACTAGCGGGGTCTACAATGAGCAGTTCTTC. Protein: CASSPGTSGVYNEQFF.

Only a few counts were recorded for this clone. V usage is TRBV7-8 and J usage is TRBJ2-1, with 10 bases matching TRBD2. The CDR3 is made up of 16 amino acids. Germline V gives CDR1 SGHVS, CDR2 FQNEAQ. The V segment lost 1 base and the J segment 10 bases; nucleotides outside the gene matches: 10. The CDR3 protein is CASSLELAGVTDEQFF. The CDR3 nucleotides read TGTGCCAGCAGCTTAGAGCTAGCGGGAGTCACCGACGAGCAGTTCTTC.

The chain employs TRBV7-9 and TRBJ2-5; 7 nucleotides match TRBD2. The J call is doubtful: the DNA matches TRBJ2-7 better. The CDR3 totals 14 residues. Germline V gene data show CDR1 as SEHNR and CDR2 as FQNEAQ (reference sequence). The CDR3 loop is CASSLVREVDEQYF. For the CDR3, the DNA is TGTGCCAGCAGCTTAGTCCGGGAGGTGGACGAGCAGTACTTC.

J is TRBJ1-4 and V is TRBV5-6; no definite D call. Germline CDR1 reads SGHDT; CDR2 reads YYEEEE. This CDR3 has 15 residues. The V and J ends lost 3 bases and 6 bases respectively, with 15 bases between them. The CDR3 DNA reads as TGTGCCAGCAGCTACCGACTATGGCCCGATGAAAAACTGTTTTTT. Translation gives CASSYRLWPDEKLFF. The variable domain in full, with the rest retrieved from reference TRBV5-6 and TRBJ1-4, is DAGVTQSPTHLIKTRGQQVTLRCSPKSGHDTVSWYQQALGQGPQFIFQYYEEEERQRGNFPDRFSGHQFPNYSSELNVNALLLGDSALYLCASSYRLWPDEKLFFGSGTQLSVL.

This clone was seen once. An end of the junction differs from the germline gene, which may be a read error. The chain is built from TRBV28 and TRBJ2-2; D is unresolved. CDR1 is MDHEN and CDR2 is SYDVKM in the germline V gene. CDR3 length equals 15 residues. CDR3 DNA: TGTGCCACCAGTTTATCCGATCGGAACACCGGGGAGCTGTTTTTT. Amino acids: CATSLSDRNTGELFF.

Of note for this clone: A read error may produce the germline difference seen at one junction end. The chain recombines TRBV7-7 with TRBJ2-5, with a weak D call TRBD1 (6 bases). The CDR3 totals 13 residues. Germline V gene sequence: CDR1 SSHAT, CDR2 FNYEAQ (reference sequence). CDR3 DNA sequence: TGTGCTAGCAGCCGGGACACGAAAGAGACCCAGTACTTC. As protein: CASSRDTKETQYF.

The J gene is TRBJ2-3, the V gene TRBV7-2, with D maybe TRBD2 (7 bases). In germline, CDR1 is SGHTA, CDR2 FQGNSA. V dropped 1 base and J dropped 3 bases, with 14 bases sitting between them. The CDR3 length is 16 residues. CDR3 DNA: TGTGCCAGCAGCTTAGGAGGGGGGACTAATACAGATACGCAGTATTTT. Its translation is CASSLGGGTNTDTQYF.